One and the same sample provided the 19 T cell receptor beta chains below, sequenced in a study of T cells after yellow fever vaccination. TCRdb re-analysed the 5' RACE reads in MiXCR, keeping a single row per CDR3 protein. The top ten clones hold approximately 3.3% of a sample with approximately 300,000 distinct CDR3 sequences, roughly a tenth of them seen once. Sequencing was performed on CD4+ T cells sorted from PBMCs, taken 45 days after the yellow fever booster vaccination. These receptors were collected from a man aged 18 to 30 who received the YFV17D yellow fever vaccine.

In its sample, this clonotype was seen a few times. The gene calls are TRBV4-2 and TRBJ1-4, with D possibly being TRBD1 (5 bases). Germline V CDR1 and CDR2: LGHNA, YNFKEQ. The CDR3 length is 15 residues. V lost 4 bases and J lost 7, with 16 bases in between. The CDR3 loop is CASSPYSGGSEKLFF. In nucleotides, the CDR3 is TGTGCCAGCAGCCCCTACTCGGGGGGGAGTGAAAAACTGTTTTTT.

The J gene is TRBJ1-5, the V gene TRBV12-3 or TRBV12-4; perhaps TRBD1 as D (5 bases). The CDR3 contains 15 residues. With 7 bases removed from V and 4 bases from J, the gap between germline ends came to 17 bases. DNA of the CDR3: TGTGCCAGCACCGTATACGGGGGTCTGAATCAGCCCCAGCATTTT. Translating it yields CASTVYGGLNQPQHF.

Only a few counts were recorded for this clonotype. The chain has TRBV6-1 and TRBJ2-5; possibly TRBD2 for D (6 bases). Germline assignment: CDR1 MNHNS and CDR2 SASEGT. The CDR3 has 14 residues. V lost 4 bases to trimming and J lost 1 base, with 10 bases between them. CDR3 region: CASSASGLQETQYF. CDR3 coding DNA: TGTGCCAGCAGTGCCTCGGGACTCCAAGAGACCCAGTACTTC.

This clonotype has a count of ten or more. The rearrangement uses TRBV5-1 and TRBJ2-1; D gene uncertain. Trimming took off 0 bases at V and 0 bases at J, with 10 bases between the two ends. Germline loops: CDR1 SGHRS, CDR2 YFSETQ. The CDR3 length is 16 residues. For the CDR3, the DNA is TGCGCCAGCAGCTTGGGATCCTCTTCCTCCTACAATGAGCAGTTCTTC. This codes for CASSLGSSSSYNEQFF.

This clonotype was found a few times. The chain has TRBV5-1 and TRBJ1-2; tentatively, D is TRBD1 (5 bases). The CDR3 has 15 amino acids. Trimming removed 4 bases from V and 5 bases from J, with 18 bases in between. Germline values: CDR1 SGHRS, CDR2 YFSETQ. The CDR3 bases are TGCGCCAGCAGCCCGGGACGGACTGTTCCGTATGGCTACACCTTC. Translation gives CASSPGRTVPYGYTF.

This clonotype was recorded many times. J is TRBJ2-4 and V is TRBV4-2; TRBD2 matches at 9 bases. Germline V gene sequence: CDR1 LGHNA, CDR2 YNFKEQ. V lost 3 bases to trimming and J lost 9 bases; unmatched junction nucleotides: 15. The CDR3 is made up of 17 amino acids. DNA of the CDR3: TGTGCCAGCAGCCAGGACCTACATAGCGGGGGAGAAAGCATTCAGTACTTC. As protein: CASSQDLHSGGESIQYF.

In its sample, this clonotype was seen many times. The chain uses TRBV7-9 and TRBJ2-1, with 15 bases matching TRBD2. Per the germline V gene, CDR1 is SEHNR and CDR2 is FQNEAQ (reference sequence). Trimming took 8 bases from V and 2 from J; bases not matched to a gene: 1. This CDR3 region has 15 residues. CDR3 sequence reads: CASGLAGGAYNEQFF. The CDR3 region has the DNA TGTGCCAGCGGACTAGCGGGGGGGGCCTACAATGAGCAGTTCTTC.

CDR3 nucleotide sequence: TGTGCCAGCAGAGCCTCTCTAGGAACCTACGAGCAGTACTTC. Encoded protein: CASRASLGTYEQYF. The rearrangement links TRBV6-5 to TRBJ2-7; D is unresolved. The CDR3 is 14 residues long. Germline V gives CDR1 MNHEY, CDR2 SVGAGI. V shed 6 bases and J shed 2 bases, with 14 bases lying between them.

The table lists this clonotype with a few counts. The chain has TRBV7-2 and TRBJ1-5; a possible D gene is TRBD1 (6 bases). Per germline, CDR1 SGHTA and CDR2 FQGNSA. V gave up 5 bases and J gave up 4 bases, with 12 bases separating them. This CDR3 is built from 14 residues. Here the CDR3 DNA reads TGTGCCAGCAGCCTGTCGGGGGCGAATCAGCCCCAGCATTTT. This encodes CASSLSGANQPQHF.

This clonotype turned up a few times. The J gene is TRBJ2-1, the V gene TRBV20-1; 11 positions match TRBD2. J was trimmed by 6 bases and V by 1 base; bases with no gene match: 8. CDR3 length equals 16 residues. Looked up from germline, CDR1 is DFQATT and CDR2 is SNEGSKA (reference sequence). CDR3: CSARVSGGGPGNEQFF. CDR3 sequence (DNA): TGCAGTGCTAGAGTTAGCGGGGGGGGACCAGGCAATGAGCAGTTCTTC.

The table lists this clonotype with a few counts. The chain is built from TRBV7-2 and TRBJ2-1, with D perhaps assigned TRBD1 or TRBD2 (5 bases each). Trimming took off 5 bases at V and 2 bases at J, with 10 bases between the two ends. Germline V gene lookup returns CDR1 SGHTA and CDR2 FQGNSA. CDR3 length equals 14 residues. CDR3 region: CASSPRGAYNEQFF. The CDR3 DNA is TGTGCCAGCAGCCCCCGAGGGGCCTACAATGAGCAGTTCTTC.

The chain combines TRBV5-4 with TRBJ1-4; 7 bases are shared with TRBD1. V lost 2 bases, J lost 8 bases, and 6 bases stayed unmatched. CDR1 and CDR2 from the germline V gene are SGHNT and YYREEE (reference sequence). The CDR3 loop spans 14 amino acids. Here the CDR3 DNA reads TGTGCCAGCAGCTTACGGGACAGTGAGGAAAAACTGTTTTTT. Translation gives CASSLRDSEEKLFF.

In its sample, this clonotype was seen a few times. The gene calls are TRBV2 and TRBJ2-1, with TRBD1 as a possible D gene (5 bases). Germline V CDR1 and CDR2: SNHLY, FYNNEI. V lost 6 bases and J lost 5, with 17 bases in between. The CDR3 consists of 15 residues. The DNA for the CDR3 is TGTGCCAGCAGGGTGGGGCTACAAGGGAACAATGAGCAGTTCTTC. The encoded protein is CASRVGLQGNNEQFF.

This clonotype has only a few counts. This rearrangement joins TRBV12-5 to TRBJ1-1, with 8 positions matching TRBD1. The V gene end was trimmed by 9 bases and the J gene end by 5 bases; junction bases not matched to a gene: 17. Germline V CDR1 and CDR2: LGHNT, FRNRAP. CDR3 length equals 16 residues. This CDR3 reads CASALGQGRAETEAFF. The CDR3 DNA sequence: TGTGCTAGCGCCCTCGGACAGGGTAGGGCTGAGACTGAAGCTTTCTTT.

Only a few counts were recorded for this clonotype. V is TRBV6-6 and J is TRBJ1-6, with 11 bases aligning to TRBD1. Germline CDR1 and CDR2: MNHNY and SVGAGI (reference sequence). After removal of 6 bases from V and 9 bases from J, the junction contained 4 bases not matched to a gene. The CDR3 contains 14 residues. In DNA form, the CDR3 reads TGTGCCAGCAGGCCGGGACAGGGGGGTTCACCCCTCCACTTT. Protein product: CASRPGQGGSPLHF.

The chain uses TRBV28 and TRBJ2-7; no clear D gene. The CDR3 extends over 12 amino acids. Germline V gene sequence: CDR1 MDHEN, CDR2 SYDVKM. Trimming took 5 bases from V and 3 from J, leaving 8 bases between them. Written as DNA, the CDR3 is TGTGCCAGCAGTCCCCCTGGCTACGAGCAGTACGTC. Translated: CASSPPGYEQYV.

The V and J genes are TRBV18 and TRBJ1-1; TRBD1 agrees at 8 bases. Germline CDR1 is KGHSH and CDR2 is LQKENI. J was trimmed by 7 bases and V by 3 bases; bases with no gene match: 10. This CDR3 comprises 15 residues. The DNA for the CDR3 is TGTGCCAGCTCACCGCTTGAGACAGGGGTAGTTGAAGCTTTCTTT. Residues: CASSPLETGVVEAFF.

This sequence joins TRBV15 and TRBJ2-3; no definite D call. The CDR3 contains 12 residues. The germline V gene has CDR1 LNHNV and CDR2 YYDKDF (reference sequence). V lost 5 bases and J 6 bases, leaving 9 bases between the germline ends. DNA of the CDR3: TGTGCCACCAGCGAACCTCGGGATACGCAGTATTTT. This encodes CATSEPRDTQYF.

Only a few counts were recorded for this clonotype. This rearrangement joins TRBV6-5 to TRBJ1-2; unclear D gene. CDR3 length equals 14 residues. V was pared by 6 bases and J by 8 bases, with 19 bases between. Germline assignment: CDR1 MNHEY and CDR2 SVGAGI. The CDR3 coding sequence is TGTGCCAGCAGGAAGGCAGGCTTTACGAGGGGCTACACCTTC. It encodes CASRKAGFTRGYTF.